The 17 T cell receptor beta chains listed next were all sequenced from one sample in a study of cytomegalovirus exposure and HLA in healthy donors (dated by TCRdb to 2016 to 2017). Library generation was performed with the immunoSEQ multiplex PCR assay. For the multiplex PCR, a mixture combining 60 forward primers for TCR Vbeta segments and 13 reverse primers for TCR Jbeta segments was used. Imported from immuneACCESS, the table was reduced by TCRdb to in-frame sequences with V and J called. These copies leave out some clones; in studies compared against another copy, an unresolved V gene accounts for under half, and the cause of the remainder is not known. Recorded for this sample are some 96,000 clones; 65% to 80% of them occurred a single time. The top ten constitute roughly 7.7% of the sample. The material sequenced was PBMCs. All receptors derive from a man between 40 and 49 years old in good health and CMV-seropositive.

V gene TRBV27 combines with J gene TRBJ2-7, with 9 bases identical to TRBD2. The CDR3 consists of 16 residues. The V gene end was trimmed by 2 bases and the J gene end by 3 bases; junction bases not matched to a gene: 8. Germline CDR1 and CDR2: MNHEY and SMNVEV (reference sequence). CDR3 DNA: TGTGCCAGCAGTTTAATCATGAGCGGGAGGTTCTACGAGCAGTACTTC. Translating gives CASSLIMSGRFYEQYF.

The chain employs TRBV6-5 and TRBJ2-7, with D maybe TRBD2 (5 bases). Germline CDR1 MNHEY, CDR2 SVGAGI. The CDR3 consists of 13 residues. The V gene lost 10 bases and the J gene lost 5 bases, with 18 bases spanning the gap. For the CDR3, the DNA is TGTGCCACCCACAGTCGGACTCGGAACGAGCAGTACTTC. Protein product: CATHSRTRNEQYF.

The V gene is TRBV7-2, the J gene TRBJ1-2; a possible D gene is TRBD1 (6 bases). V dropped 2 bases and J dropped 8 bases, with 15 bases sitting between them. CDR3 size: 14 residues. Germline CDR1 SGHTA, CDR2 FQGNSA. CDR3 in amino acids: CASSLNPFQGGYTF. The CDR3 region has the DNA TGTGCCAGCAGCTTAAATCCCTTTCAGGGGGGCTACACCTTC.

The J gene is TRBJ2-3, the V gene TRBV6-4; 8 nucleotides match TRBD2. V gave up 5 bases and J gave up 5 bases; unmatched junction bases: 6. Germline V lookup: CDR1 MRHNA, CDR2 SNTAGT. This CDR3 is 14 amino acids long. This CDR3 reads CASSSTSVGDTQYF. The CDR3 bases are TGTGCCAGCAGTTCGACTAGCGTGGGAGATACGCAGTATTTT.

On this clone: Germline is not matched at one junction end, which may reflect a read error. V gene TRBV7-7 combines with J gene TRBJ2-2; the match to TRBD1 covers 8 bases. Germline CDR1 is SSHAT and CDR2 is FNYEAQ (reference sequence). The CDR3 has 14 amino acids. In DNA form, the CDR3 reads TGTGCTAGCAGCGTGACAGGGGTGGCCGGGGAGCTGTTTTTT. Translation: CASSVTGVAGELFF.

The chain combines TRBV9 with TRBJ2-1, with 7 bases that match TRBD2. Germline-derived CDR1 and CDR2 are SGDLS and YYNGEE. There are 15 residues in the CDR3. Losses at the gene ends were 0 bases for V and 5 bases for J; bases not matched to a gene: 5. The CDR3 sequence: CASSVGGGRDNEQFF. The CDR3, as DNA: TGTGCCAGCAGCGTAGGGGGGGGGAGGGACAATGAGCAGTTCTTC.

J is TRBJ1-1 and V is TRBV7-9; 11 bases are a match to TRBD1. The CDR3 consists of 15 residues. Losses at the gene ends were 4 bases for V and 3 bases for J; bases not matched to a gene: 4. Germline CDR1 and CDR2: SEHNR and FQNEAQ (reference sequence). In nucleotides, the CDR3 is TGTGCCAGCAGCTACGGACAGGGGGCCGACACTGAAGCTTTCTTT. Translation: CASSYGQGADTEAFF.

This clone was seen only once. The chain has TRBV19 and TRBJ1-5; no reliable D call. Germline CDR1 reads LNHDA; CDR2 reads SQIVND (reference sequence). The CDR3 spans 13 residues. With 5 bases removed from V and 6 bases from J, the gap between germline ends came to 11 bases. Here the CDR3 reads CASSFEPGQPQHF. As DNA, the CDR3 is TGTGCCAGTAGTTTCGAGCCGGGTCAGCCCCAGCATTTT.

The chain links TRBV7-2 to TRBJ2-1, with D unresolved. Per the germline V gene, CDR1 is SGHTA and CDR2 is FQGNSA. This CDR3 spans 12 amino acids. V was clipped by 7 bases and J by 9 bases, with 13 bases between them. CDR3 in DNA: TGTGCCAGCAACCTCTTTGCCGGTGAGCAGTTCTTC. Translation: CASNLFAGEQFF.

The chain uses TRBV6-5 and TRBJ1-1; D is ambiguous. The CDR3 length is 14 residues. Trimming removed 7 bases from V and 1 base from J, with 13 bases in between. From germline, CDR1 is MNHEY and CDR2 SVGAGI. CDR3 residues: CASTKARENTEAFF. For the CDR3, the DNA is TGTGCCAGCACCAAGGCCCGGGAGAACACTGAAGCTTTCTTT.

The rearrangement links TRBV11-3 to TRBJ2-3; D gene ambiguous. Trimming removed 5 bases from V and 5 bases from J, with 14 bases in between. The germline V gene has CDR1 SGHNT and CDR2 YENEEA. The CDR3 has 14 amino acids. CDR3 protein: CASSTAPSQDTQYF. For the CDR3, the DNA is TGTGCCAGCAGCACAGCCCCATCTCAAGATACGCAGTATTTT.

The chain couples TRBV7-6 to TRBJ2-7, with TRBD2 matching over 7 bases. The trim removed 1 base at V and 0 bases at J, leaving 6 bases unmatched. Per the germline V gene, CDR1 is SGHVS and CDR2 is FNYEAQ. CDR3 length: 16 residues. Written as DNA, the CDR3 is TGTGCCAGCAGCTTAGGAGTGGTAGCGGGCTCCTACGAGCAGTACTTC. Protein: CASSLGVVAGSYEQYF.

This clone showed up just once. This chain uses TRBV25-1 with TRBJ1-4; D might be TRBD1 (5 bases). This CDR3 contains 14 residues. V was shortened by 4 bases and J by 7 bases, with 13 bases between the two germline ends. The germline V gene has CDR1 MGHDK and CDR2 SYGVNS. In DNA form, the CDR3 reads TGTGCCAGCAGTGCAACAGGAGCCCGTGAAAAACTGTTTTTT. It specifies CASSATGAREKLFF.

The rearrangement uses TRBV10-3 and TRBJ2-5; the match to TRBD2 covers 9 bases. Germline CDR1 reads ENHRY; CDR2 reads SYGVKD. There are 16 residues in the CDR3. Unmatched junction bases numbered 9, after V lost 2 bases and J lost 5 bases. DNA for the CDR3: TGTGCCATCAGTGAGCCCGTGCGGGGGGGCGGGGAGACCCAGTACTTC. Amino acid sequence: CAISEPVRGGGETQYF.

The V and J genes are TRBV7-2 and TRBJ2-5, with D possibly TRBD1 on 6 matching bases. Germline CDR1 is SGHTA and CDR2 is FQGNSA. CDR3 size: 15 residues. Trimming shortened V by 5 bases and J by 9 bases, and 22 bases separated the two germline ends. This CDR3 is CASSPLPVDRRPQYF. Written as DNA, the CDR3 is TGTGCCAGCAGCCCTTTACCGGTAGACAGGAGGCCCCAGTACTTC.

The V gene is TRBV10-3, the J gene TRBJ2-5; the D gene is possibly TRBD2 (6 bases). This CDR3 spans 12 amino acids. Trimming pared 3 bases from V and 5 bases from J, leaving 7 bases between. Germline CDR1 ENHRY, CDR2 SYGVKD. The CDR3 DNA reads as TGTGCCATCAGTGATGCGGGGGAGACCCAGTACTTC. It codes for CAISDAGETQYF.

The CDR3 is CASTGRLNTEAFF. The CDR3 DNA reads as TGCGCCAGCACAGGGCGCCTGAACACTGAAGCTTTCTTT. The chain uses TRBV5-1 and TRBJ1-1; TRBD1 might be the D (5 bases). The CDR3 extends over 13 amino acids. Germline V gene data show CDR1 as SGHRS and CDR2 as YFSETQ. Trimming shortened V by 6 bases and J by 0 bases, and 9 bases separated the two germline ends.